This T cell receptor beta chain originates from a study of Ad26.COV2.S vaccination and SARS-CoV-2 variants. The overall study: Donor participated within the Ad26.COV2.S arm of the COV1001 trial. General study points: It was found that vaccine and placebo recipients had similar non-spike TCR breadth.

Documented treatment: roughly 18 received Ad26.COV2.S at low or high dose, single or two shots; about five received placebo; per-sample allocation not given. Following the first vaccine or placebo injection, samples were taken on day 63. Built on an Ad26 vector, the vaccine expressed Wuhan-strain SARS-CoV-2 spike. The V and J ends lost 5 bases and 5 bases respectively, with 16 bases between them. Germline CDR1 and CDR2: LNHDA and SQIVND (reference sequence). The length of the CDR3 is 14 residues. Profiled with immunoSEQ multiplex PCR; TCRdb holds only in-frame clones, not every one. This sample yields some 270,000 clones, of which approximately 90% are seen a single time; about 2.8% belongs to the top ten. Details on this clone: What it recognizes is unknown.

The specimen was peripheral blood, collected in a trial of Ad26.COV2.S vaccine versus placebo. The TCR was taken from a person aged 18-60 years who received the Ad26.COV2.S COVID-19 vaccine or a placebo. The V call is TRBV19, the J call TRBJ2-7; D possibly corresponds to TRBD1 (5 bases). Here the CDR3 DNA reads TGTGCCAGTAGTTCCCATGTAGGGGTGAACGAGCAGTACTTC. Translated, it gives CASSSHVGVNEQYF.